The 28 T cell receptor beta chains in this list originate from one sample, sequenced in a study of blood T cell repertoires in COVID-19 (dated by TCRdb to the early 2020s). Preparation of the library involved the immunoSEQ multiplex PCR assay. The immuneACCESS repertoire file appears here via TCRdb, limited to in-frame rearrangements. These files lack a portion of the clones; in checked studies, under half of the deficit traces to unresolved V genes, and the cause of the others is not known. The sample yields 60,000 to 75,000 clones; about 89% were counted once. The ten top clones hold around 13% of the sample. Sequenced input: peripheral blood. These TCRs come from a woman aged 55-69 years with acute or convalescent COVID-19.

The chain carries TRBV7-8 and TRBJ2-1; possibly TRBD2 for D (6 bases). The germline V gene has CDR1 SGHVS and CDR2 FQNEAQ. Trimming removed 5 bases at V and 8 bases at J, with 22 bases between. This CDR3 is 16 amino acids long. The CDR3 loop is CASSTVGEAPSDEQFF. The CDR3 nucleotides are TGTGCCAGCAGCACCGTCGGGGAGGCGCCCTCAGATGAGCAGTTCTTC.

This rearrangement joins TRBV3-1 (or the pseudogene TRBV3-2) to TRBJ1-6, with 8 bases identical to TRBD1. The ends lost 4 bases at V and 9 bases at J; junction bases unmatched: 5. CDR1 and CDR2 (germline): LGHDT, YNNKEL (reference sequence). The CDR3 covers 14 residues. The CDR3 DNA is TGTGCCAGCAGCCGGAAGGACAGGGTTTCACCCCTCCACTTT. It translates to CASSRKDRVSPLHF.

This clone has a single count. The chain recombines TRBV5-6 with TRBJ1-2; D is unclear. CDR1 is SGHDT, CDR2 YYEEEE, per germline. The CDR3 spans 14 residues. Trimming removed 0 bases at V and 8 bases at J, with 14 bases between. The CDR3 DNA reads as TGTGCCAGCAGCTTGGGATTATCCAGTCGAGGCTACACCTTC. Translation: CASSLGLSSRGYTF.

The sample holds one count of this clone. The chain combines TRBV6-6 with TRBJ1-1, with D unclear. Deletions cut 2 bases from V and 0 bases from J, with 7 bases between. Germline values: CDR1 MNHNY, CDR2 SVGAGI (reference sequence). This CDR3 is 14 amino acids long. CDR3 region: CASSYDWMNTEAFF. The CDR3 bases are TGTGCCAGCAGTTACGACTGGATGAACACTGAAGCTTTCTTT.

The chain combines TRBV2 with TRBJ2-1; 13 positions agree with TRBD2. From germline, CDR1 is SNHLY and CDR2 FYNNEI. V lost 4 bases to trimming and J lost 10 bases; unmatched junction nucleotides: 7. The CDR3 consists of 15 residues. CDR3 residues: CASSGTSGGAGEQFF. The CDR3 DNA reads TGTGCCAGCAGTGGAACTAGCGGGGGGGCCGGAGAGCAGTTCTTC.

In DNA form, the CDR3 reads TGTGCCAGCACCCAGGGTAATGAAAAACTGTTTTTT. This sequence encodes CASTQGNEKLFF. This rearrangement joins TRBV28 to TRBJ1-4, with D possibly TRBD1 on 5 matching bases. The V and J ends lost 7 bases and 4 bases respectively, with 7 bases between them. Per germline, CDR1 MDHEN and CDR2 SYDVKM. The CDR3 contains 12 residues.

V gene TRBV3-1 (or the pseudogene TRBV3-2) combines with J gene TRBJ2-7; 9 nucleotides line up with TRBD1. Germline V gene data show CDR1 as LGHDT and CDR2 as YNNKEL (reference sequence). This CDR3 is built from 14 residues. With V trimmed by 3 bases and J by 6 bases, 6 bases remained unmatched. This CDR3 is CASSQQDRGGEQYF. The DNA for the CDR3 is TGTGCCAGCAGCCAGCAGGACAGGGGAGGCGAGCAGTACTTC.

The genes are TRBV19 and TRBJ2-1, with D perhaps matching TRBD2 (5 bases). The CDR3 runs 15 residues. CDR1 and CDR2 from the germline V gene are LNHDA and SQIVND (reference sequence). Trimming took 5 bases from V and 8 from J, leaving 19 bases between them. CDR3 in amino acids: CASSLPRGVNHEQFF. CDR3 sequence (DNA): TGTGCCAGTAGTCTACCCCGGGGTGTTAATCATGAGCAGTTCTTC.

The chain uses TRBV2 and TRBJ2-7; tentatively, D is TRBD1 (5 bases). CDR1 SNHLY and CDR2 FYNNEI come from the germline V gene. The CDR3 spans 11 residues. The V end was cut by 7 bases, the J end by 4 bases, with 8 bases between. CDR3 coding DNA: TGTGCCAGCACCCAGGGTTACGAGCAGTACTTC. This translates into CASTQGYEQYF.

This chain joins TRBV27 and TRBJ1-5; D is perhaps TRBD1 (5 bases). The CDR3 consists of 15 residues. V was shortened by 0 bases and J by 0 bases, with 6 bases between the two germline ends. The germline CDR1 and CDR2 sequences are MNHEY and SMNVEV (reference sequence). The CDR3 here is CASSLSGHSNQPQHF. In DNA, the CDR3 is TGTGCCAGCAGTTTATCAGGACATAGCAATCAGCCCCAGCATTTT.

A single count supports this clone. The gene calls are TRBV7-3 and TRBJ2-2; tentative D call: TRBD2 (6 bases). Trimming shortened V by 6 bases and J by 6 bases, and 20 bases separated the two germline ends. Germline CDR1 and CDR2: SGHTA and FQGTGA. This CDR3 spans 16 amino acids. CDR3 loop: CASSPRGRGDSGELFF. The CDR3 DNA reads TGTGCCAGCAGTCCCCGTGGGCGGGGAGACTCCGGGGAGCTGTTTTTT.

This chain links TRBV19 with TRBJ1-5; the match to TRBD1 covers 7 bases. This CDR3 spans 16 amino acids. V lost 3 bases and J lost 3; bases outside the gene matches: 8. CDR1 and CDR2 (germline): LNHDA, SQIVND (reference sequence). The CDR3 loop reads CASSMKVGGNNQPQHF. The CDR3, as DNA: TGTGCCAGTAGTATGAAGGTAGGGGGCAACAATCAGCCCCAGCATTTT.

The gene calls are TRBV5-1 and TRBJ2-1, with TRBD2 matching over 8 bases. Trimming cost V 9 bases and J 2 bases; bases outside gene matches: 7. This CDR3 is built from 14 residues. Germline CDR1 and CDR2: SGHRS and YFSETQ. In nucleotides, the CDR3 is TGCGCCACGGGGCGGGGGGAAACCTACAATGAGCAGTTCTTC. Its translation is CATGRGETYNEQFF. Together with reference TRBV5-1 and TRBJ2-1, the CDR3 gives the full variable domain: KAGVTQTPRYLIKTRGQQVTLSCSPISGHRSVSWYQQTPGQGLQFLFEYFSETQRNKGNFPGRFSGRQFSNSRSEMNVSTLELGDSALYLCATGRGETYNEQFFGPGTRLTVL.

The CDR3 coding sequence is TGCGCCAGCAGTAACGACGCGCGGTATAATTCACCCCTCCACTTT. It codes for CASSNDARYNSPLHF. The V gene is TRBV5-1, the J gene TRBJ1-6; no clear D. Germline lookup yields CDR1 SGHRS and CDR2 YFSETQ. This CDR3 is built from 15 residues. V lost 5 bases and J 4 bases, leaving 13 bases between the germline ends.

This chain connects TRBV2 to TRBJ1-1, with D unclear. Trimming stripped 6 bases from V and 0 bases from J, with 8 bases between. The CDR3 spans 13 residues. Germline CDR1 is SNHLY and CDR2 is FYNNEI. CDR3 nucleotides: TGTGCCAGCAGCCTTAACATGAACACTGAAGCTTTCTTT. This gives the protein CASSLNMNTEAFF.

This clone was seen once. The genes are TRBV4-1 and TRBJ2-3; D possibly corresponds to TRBD2 (6 bases). The V gene's germline CDR1 is MGHRA and CDR2 YSYEKL. The CDR3 length is 20 residues. Trimming shortened V by 1 base and J by 4 bases, and 27 bases separated the two germline ends. CDR3 coding DNA: TGCGCCAGCAGCCAAGTATTGTCACACCCGGGGGACCCAGTGGCAGATACGCAGTATTTT. Encoded protein: CASSQVLSHPGDPVADTQYF.

This clone was seen only a few times. The chain uses TRBV19 and TRBJ1-5; D unresolved. Trimming took 4 bases from V and 5 from J, leaving 12 bases between them. The CDR3 contains 14 residues. Looked up from germline, CDR1 is LNHDA and CDR2 is SQIVND (reference sequence). The CDR3 is CASSTGLRDQPQHF. CDR3 DNA: TGTGCCAGTAGTACGGGGTTGCGCGATCAGCCCCAGCATTTT.

The chain combines TRBV21-1 with TRBJ1-1. TRBV21-1 represents a pseudogene. CDR3 length: 13 residues. For the CDR3, the DNA is TGTGCCAGCAGCAAGGTAAGAGCTGCTGAAGCTTTCTTT. As protein: CASSKVRAAEAFF.

This CDR3 is CASSAPGHLSGTEAFF. CDR3 bases: TGTGCCAGCAGCGCTCCGGGACACCTGTCGGGGACTGAAGCTTTCTTT. The chain is built from TRBV5-4 and TRBJ1-1, with a weak D call TRBD1 (6 bases). Germline V gene lookup returns CDR1 SGHNT and CDR2 YYREEE (reference sequence). V was cut by 4 bases and J by 5 bases, with 21 bases left in between. The CDR3 has 16 amino acids. Supplemented by reference TRBV5-4 and TRBJ1-1, the full variable domain reads ETGVTQSPTHLIKTRGQQVTLRCSSQSGHNTVSWYQQALGQGPQFIFQYYREEENGRGNFPPRFSGLQFPNYSSELNVNALELDDSALYLCASSAPGHLSGTEAFFGQGTRLTVV.

This chain uses TRBV19 with TRBJ1-6; 7 bases line up with TRBD1. The CDR3 covers 14 residues. Germline V gene sequence: CDR1 LNHDA, CDR2 SQIVND (reference sequence). The V and J ends lost 3 bases and 7 bases, in that order; junction bases with no gene match: 3. CDR3 sequence reads: CASSMGQSNSPLHF. The CDR3 nucleotides are TGTGCCAGTAGTATGGGACAGTCAAATTCACCCCTCCACTTT. The whole variable domain, remainder taken from reference TRBV19 and TRBJ1-6, is DGGITQSPKYLFRKEGQNVTLSCEQNLNHDAMYWYRQDPGQGLRLIYYSQIVNDFQKGDIAEGYSVSREKKESFPLTVTSAQKNPTAFYLCASSMGQSNSPLHFGNGTRLTVT.

The V gene is TRBV7-7, the J gene TRBJ2-5, with 14 bases that match TRBD2. The CDR3 has 16 residues. The trim removed 3 bases at V and 1 base at J, leaving 1 base unmatched. Germline CDR1 reads SSHAT; CDR2 reads FNYEAQ (reference sequence). The CDR3 here is CASSLTSGGVQETQYF. In DNA, the CDR3 is TGTGCCAGCAGCTTGACTAGCGGGGGGGTCCAAGAGACCCAGTACTTC.

This clone has a single count. The CDR3 DNA is TGTGCCAGCAGCCCGACAAGGAACACTGAAGCTTTCTTT. Translated: CASSPTRNTEAFF. The chain is built from TRBV7-9 and TRBJ1-1; no clear D gene. The germline V and J ends were trimmed by 5 bases and 1 base, with 8 bases remaining between them. Per the germline V gene, CDR1 is SEHNR and CDR2 is FQNEAQ (reference sequence). The CDR3 covers 13 residues.

This chain links TRBV9 with TRBJ1-2; the match to TRBD1 covers 8 bases. V lost 2 bases, J lost 8 bases, and 2 bases stayed unmatched. Per the germline V gene, CDR1 is SGDLS and CDR2 is YYNGEE. CDR3 size: 12 residues. The CDR3: CASSVRTGGYTF. Here the CDR3 DNA reads TGTGCCAGCAGCGTTCGGACAGGGGGCTACACCTTC.

This chain joins TRBV4-1 and TRBJ1-1, with 8 positions matching TRBD1. Germline CDR1 MGHRA, CDR2 YSYEKL. The CDR3 loop spans 14 amino acids. J gave up 0 bases and V 4 bases, and 1 base lay outside the gene matches. CDR3 sequence (DNA): TGCGCCAGCAGCCTGGACAGGGTGAACACTGAAGCTTTCTTT. Translating gives CASSLDRVNTEAFF.

The J gene is TRBJ2-7, the V gene TRBV6-6, with a weak D call TRBD1 (6 bases). Between the trimmed V and J ends, which lost 7 bases and 1 base, there was a span of 14 bases. The CDR3 is made up of 14 amino acids. Germline V lookup: CDR1 MNHNY, CDR2 SVGAGI (reference sequence). For the CDR3, the DNA is TGTGCCAGCAATCTACAGGGCAGTTCCTACGAGCAGTACTTC. This encodes CASNLQGSSYEQYF.

The table lists this clone with a few counts. The chain carries TRBV30 and TRBJ1-1; TRBD1 matches at 7 bases. Germline values: CDR1 GTSNPN, CDR2 SVGIG (reference sequence). The CDR3 length is 15 residues. The ends lost 2 bases at V and 1 base at J; junction bases unmatched: 7. CDR3: CAWSPRTGANTEAFF. In nucleotides, the CDR3 is TGTGCCTGGAGTCCCCGGACAGGCGCGAACACTGAAGCTTTCTTT.

This sequence joins TRBV2 and TRBJ2-7, with 11 bases identical to TRBD2. V was pared by 2 bases and J by 3 bases, with 3 bases of the junction left unmatched. This CDR3 region has 15 residues. From germline, CDR1 is SNHLY and CDR2 FYNNEI. CDR3 loop: CASSESSGGVYEQYF. The CDR3 coding sequence is TGTGCCAGCAGTGAAAGTAGCGGGGGGGTCTACGAGCAGTACTTC.

This clone was counted once. The chain couples TRBV7-8 to TRBJ2-2; D is ambiguous. CDR3 length equals 13 residues. Germline assignment: CDR1 SGHVS and CDR2 FQNEAQ. The germline V and J ends were trimmed by 5 bases and 3 bases, with 7 bases remaining between them. The CDR3 DNA reads as TGTGCCAGCAGCACTGAGTACACCGGGGAGCTGTTTTTT. This sequence encodes CASSTEYTGELFF.